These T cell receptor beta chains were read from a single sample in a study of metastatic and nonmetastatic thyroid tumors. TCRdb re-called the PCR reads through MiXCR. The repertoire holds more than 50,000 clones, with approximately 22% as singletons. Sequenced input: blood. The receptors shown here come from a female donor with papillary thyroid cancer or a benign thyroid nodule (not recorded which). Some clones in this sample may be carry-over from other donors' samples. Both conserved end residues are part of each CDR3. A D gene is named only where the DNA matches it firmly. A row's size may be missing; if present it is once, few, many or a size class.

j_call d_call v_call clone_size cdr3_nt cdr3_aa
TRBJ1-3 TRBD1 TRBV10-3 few TGTGCCGTTCCCGGGACAGGGGGAAACACCATATATTTT CAVPGTGGNTIYF
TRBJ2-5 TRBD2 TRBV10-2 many TGCGCCAGCAGTGGGCAGGGACTAGCGGAGGAGACCCAGTACTTC CASSGQGLAEETQYF
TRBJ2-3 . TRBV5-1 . TGCGCCAGCAGCCGGGAAGATACGCAGTATTTT CASSREDTQYF
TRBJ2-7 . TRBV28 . TGTGCCAGCAGTCAAATCCGACAGGCGTCCTCCTACTATCAGTACTTC CASSQIRQASSYYQYF
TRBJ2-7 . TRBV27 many TGTGCCAGCAGTTTATACGACCCCGGAGGCGAGCAGTACTTC CASSLYDPGGEQYF
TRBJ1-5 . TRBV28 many TGTGCCAGCAGGTGGGCAGGGAACAATCAGCCCCAGCATTTT CASRWAGNNQPQHF
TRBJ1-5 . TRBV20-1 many TGCAGTGCTAGGGACCCTATAAGTAATCAGCCCCAGCATTTT CSARDPISNQPQHF
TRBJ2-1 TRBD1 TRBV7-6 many TGTGCCAGCAGCCCAGGGGGCAGACAATCTTACAATGAGCAGTTCTTC CASSPGGRQSYNEQFF
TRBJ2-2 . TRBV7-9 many TGTGCCAGCAGCGGAGGTCACGGGGAGCTGTTTTTT CASSGGHGELFF
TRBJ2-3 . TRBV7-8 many TGTGCCAGCAGTCGTTCCAAGGGGTTTGCCCATGATGATACGCAGTATTTT CASSRSKGFAHDDTQYF
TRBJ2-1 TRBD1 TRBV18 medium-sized TGTGCCAGCTCGTCAAGGGACAGCTACAATGAGCAGTTCTTC CASSSRDSYNEQFF
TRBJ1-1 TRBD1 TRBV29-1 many TGCAGCGTTGTTGCCAGGGGGCCTTTGCTGAACACTGAAGCTTTCTTT CSVVARGPLLNTEAFF
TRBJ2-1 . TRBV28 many TGTGCCAGCAGTTTATCGAGGCGGGCATCAGGCAATGAGCAGTTCTTC CASSLSRRASGNEQFF
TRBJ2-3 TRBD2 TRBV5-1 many TGCGCCAGCACCCTGACTAGCGGGTTCTCAGATACGCAGTATTTT CASTLTSGFSDTQYF
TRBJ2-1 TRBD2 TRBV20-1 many TGCAGTGCTAGGATACTAGCGGGAGGCCTTATGAATGAGCAGTTCTTC CSARILAGGLMNEQFF
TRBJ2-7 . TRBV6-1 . TGTGCCACCCCCACGTCATCCCGCTACGAGCAGTACTTC CATPTSSRYEQYF
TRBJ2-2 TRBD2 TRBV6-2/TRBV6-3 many TGTGCCAGCAGCCCTCTGGCGGGAGGGCCCTCTGCCGGGGAGCTGTTTTTT CASSPLAGGPSAGELFF
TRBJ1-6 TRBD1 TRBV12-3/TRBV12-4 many TGTGCCAGCAGTCCTAGAAGGGACAGGGGATCACCCCTCCACTTT CASSPRRDRGSPLHF
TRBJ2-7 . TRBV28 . TGTGCCAGCAGTTTGTCCAGGGGGCGCCTAGCGGGCTACGAGCAGTACTTC CASSLSRGRLAGYEQYF
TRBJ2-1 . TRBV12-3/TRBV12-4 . TGTGCCAGTAGTCGCCGCGGCGAGCAGTTCTTT CASSRRGEQFF
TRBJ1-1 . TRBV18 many TGTGCCAGCTCACCCGGGCCCACTGAAGCTTTCTTT CASSPGPTEAFF
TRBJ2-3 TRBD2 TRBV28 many TGTGCCAGCAGCCTCGCAGCGGGAAGGTCCCCAGATACGCAGTATTTT CASSLAAGRSPDTQYF
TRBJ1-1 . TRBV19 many TGTGCCAGTAGCTACCTCAGGGGCCTGAACACTGAAGCTTTCTTT CASSYLRGLNTEAFF
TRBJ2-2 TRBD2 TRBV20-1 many TGCAGTGCTAGAGACCAGAGGGCCAGCGGGAGGTCGGCCGGGGAGCTGTTTTTT CSARDQRASGRSAGELFF
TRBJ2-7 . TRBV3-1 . TGTGCCAGCAGCTCTCGGGCCTCAGAGTTGCAGTACTTC CASSSRASELQYF
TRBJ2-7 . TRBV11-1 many TGTGCCAGCAGCTTAGTAATGGCAGGTCTCTCCTACGAGCAGTACTTC CASSLVMAGLSYEQYF
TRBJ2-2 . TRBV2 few TGTGCCAGCAGTCCTCGGACAGGAGGGACCGGGGAGCTGTTTTTT CASSPRTGGTGELFF
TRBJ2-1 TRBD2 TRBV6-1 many TGTGCCAGCAGTGAATATAGCGGGAGGCACAATGAGCAGTTCTTC CASSEYSGRHNEQFF
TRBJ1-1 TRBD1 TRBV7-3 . TGTGCCAGCAGCTTCGCAGGGGGACGGACTGAAGCTTTTTTT CASSFAGGRTEAFF
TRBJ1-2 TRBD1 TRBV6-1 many TGTGCCAGCAGCACTTACAGGGGAATCAGCTATGGCTACACCTTC CASSTYRGISYGYTF
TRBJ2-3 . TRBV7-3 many TGTGCCAGCAGCCCCCTTGCTAGCGTCCCTAGCACAGATACGCAGTATTTT CASSPLASVPSTDTQYF
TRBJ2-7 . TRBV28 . TGTGCCAGCAGTTCGACCCTTTACGAGCAGTACTTC CASSSTLYEQYF
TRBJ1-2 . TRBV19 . TGTGCCAGTAGTAGCATCGGGACTAACAAGGGGTATGGCTACACCTTC CASSSIGTNKGYGYTF
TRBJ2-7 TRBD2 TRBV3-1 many TGTGCCAGCAGCCAACAACTAGCGGGACCCTACGAGCAGTACTTC CASSQQLAGPYEQYF
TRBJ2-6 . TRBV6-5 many TGTGCCAGCAGTTACTCGGGCCAGGCTGGGGCCAACGTCCTGACTTTC CASSYSGQAGANVLTF
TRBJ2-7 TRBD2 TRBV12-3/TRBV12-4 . TGTGCCAGCAGTTCTGAGGGACTAGAGGGGTGGGTTGAGAAGTACTTC CASSSEGLEGWVEKYF
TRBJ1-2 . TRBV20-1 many TGCAGTGCTGGGGTAGAACGGAACTATGGCTACACCTTC CSAGVERNYGYTF
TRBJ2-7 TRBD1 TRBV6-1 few TGTGCCAGCAGGATTAGGCGGGACAGGCCCTACGAGCAGTACTTC CASRIRRDRPYEQYF
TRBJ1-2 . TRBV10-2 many TGCGCCAGCAGTGCAGGCCGGCAAGGCGGCTACACCTTC CASSAGRQGGYTF
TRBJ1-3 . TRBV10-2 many TGCGCCAGCAGTGGCGAGAGCGGAAACACCATATATTTT CASSGESGNTIYF
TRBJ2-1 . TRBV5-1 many TGCGCCAGCAGCTTGGGGCTGCCCCCCTCCTACAATGAGCAGTTCTTC CASSLGLPPSYNEQFF
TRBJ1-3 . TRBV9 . TGTGCCAGCAGCTCCAGGGGCGAATCTGGAAACACCGTATATTTT CASSSRGESGNTVYF
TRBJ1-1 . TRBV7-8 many TGTGCCAGCAGCTTAGGAGCAGGGCGTGAAGCTTTCTTT CASSLGAGREAFF